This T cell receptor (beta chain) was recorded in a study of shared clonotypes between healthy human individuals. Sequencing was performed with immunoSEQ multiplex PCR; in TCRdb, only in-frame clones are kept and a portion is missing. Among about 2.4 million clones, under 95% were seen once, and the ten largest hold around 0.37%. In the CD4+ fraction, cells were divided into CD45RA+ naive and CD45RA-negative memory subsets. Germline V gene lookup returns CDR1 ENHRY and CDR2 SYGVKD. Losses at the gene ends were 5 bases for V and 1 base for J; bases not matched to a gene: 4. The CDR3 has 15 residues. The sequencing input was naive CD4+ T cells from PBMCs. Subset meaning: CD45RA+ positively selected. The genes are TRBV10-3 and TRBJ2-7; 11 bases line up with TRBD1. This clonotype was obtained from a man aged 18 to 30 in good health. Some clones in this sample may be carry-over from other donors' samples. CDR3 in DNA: TGTGCCATCAGTAGGACAGGGGGCGCTTCCTACGAGCAGTACTTC. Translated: CAISRTGGASYEQYF.